This TCR beta chain was recorded in a study of identical twins. As regards this clonotype: Its antigen is undetermined.

General study results and limits: Twin-shared out-of-frame alpha sequences showed excess low generation probability.

J was trimmed by 6 bases and V by 5 bases; bases with no gene match: 15. CDR1 is SGHAT, CDR2 FQNNGV, per germline. There are 16 residues in the CDR3. One entry per CDR3 protein results from TCRdb running MiXCR on the 5' RACE reads. The sample holds 750,000 to 950,000 distinct CDR3 sequences, approximately 13% seen once. These data are also associated with another study on yellow fever vaccine responses in identical twins.

The sample consisted of PBMCs. This chain uses TRBV11-2 with TRBJ2-7; 8 positions agree with TRBD2. The TCR comes from a woman between 18 and 29 years old in good health. CDR3 nucleotide sequence: TGTGCCAGCAGCGCGTTAAGCGGGAGAGGTAGCGGCGAGCAGTACTTC. Translating gives CASSALSGRGSGEQYF.